The T cell receptor (beta chain) described here comes from a study of blood T cell repertoires in COVID-19. Study-level information: PBMCs, B-cell-depleted T cells, or T cells provided the cDNA or gDNA that made up the material.

Germline V lookup: CDR1 SNHLY, CDR2 FYNNEI. V was trimmed by 2 bases and J by 5 bases, leaving 6 bases between them. The CDR3 spans 13 residues. Only in-frame clones appear in the TCRdb table, and some are missing; sequencing was by immunoSEQ multiplex PCR. Here the sample spans fewer than 450,000 clones, 88% being singletons. The V call is TRBV2, the J call TRBJ1-4; perhaps TRBD1 as D (5 bases). Sequencing was done on a sample of peripheral blood. The receptor was derived from a woman aged 45-59 years with COVID-19, enrolled during active disease. CDR3 bases: TGTGCCAGCAGTGAACGGGGGAATGAAAAACTGTTTTTT. This translates into CASSERGNEKLFF.